This TCR beta chain was retrieved from a study of cytotoxic CD8 clonotypes in ibrutinib-treated CLL. Profiled with immunoSEQ multiplex PCR; TCRdb holds only in-frame clones, not every one. Counted here are a few hundred thousand clones, under 75% occurring once; the ten biggest clones make up 15% to 19%. On this clone: The antigen remains unidentified.

The germline gives CDR1 MDHEN, CDR2 SYDVKM. This CDR3 is built from 12 residues. V lost 8 bases to trimming and J lost 7 bases; unmatched junction nucleotides: 7. Study-level results: Treatment saw public clonotypes, which were uncommon, either contract or stay stable.

The V call is TRBV28, the J call TRBJ1-1; the match to TRBD1 covers 7 bases. The sample here was PBMCs, taken after 24 months of ibrutinib treatment. This TCR derives from a human donor with chronic lymphocytic leukemia. The CDR3 reads CASGQEMIEAFF. DNA for the CDR3: TGTGCCAGCGGACAGGAAATGATTGAAGCTTTCTTT.